These T cell receptor beta chains were read from a single sample in a study of shared clonotypes between healthy human individuals. Data came from immunoSEQ multiplex PCR; TCRdb stores just in-frame clones and leaves some out. The sample lists 2 million to 3 million clones; about 92% were seen once. The sequenced material came from naive CD4+ T cells sorted from blood. These receptors were collected from a man between 18 and 29 years old in good health. Both conserved end residues are part of each CDR3. D genes are given only for firm matches. Expanded clones get a size class; other rows say once, few or many, or leave the size out.

>-|17|TRBJ2-3|TRBV9|TRBD2
CASSTRTSGGITDTQYF
TGTGCCAGCAGCACACGGACTAGCGGGGGGATAACAGATACGCAGTATTTT
>-|14|TRBJ2-1|TRBV29-1|TRBD2
CSVLKTSDYNEQFF
TGCAGCGTCCTTAAGACTAGCGACTACAATGAGCAGTTCTTC
>-|12|TRBJ2-2|TRBV10-3|-
CAISESDGELFF
TGTGCCATCAGTGAGTCGGACGGGGAGCTGTTTTTT
>-|17|TRBJ2-2|TRBV7-8|-
CASSSPGDPGSAGELFF
TGTGCCAGCAGCTCCCCGGGGGACCCCGGGTCGGCCGGGGAGCTGTTTTTT
>-|17|TRBJ2-3|TRBV5-4|TRBD2
CASSLDLTSGSPDTQYF
TGTGCCAGCAGCTTGGACCTGACTAGCGGGAGCCCCGATACGCAGTATTTT
>-|14|TRBJ1-3|TRBV7-3|-
CASSLINSGNTIYF
TGTGCCAGCAGCTTAATCAACTCTGGAAACACCATATATTTT
>-|14|TRBJ1-1|TRBV7-9|-
CASSLDSQNTEAFF
TGTGCCAGCAGCTTAGACAGTCAGAACACTGAAGCTTTCTTT
>once|14|TRBJ2-3|TRBV5-1|-
CASSLARVGDTQYF
TGCGCCAGCAGCTTGGCCAGGGTAGGGGATACGCAGTATTTT
>-|14|TRBJ2-3|TRBV6-1|TRBD2
CASKSSGGRDTQYF
TGTGCCAGCAAGTCTAGCGGGGGGCGGGATACGCAGTATTTT
>-|14|TRBJ2-1|TRBV4-3|-
CASSQVNSYNEQFF
TGCGCCAGCAGCCAAGTTAATTCCTACAATGAGCAGTTCTTC
>-|15|TRBJ2-1|TRBV10-2|TRBD2
CASDPAGGPWNEQFF
TGCGCCAGCGATCCTGCGGGGGGGCCTTGGAATGAGCAGTTCTTC
>-|15|TRBJ2-7|TRBV6-1|TRBD2
CASSEMAGGGYEQYF
TGTGCCAGCAGTGAAATGGCGGGGGGGGGCTACGAGCAGTACTTC
>once|14|TRBJ1-3|TRBV2|-
CASGGGTSGNTIYF
TGTGCCAGCGGGGGTGGGACCTCTGGAAACACCATATATTTT
>-|16|TRBJ2-2|TRBV7-2|-
CASSLALGANTGELFF
TGTGCCAGCAGCTTAGCGTTAGGGGCGAACACCGGGGAGCTGTTTTTT
>-|16|TRBJ1-6|TRBV14|TRBD1
CASSPTGGSYNSPLHF
TGTGCCAGCAGCCCGACAGGGGGCTCCTATAATTCACCCCTCCACTTT
>-|16|TRBJ1-2|TRBV4-3|-
CASSQAYRDNLYGYTF
TGCGCCAGCAGCCAAGCATACCGGGACAACCTCTATGGCTACACCTTC
>-|13|TRBJ1-2|TRBV10-3|-
CAISESVNYGYTF
TGTGCCATCAGTGAATCAGTTAACTATGGCTACACCTTC
>-|14|TRBJ2-2|TRBV7-9|-
CASSTRVLTGELFF
TGTGCCAGCAGCACTCGAGTTCTCACCGGGGAGCTGTTTTTT